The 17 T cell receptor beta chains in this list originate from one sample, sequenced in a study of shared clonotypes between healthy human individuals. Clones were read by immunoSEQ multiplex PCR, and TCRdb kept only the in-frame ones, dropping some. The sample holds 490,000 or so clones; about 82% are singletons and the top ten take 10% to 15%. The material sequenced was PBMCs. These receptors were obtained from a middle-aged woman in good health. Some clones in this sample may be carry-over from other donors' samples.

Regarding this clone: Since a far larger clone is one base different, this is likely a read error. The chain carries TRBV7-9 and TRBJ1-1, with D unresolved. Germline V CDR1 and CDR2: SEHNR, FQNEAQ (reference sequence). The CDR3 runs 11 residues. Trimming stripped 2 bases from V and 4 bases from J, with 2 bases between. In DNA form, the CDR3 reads TGTGCCAGCAGCTTAATCACTGAAGCTTTCTTT. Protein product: CASSLITEAFF.

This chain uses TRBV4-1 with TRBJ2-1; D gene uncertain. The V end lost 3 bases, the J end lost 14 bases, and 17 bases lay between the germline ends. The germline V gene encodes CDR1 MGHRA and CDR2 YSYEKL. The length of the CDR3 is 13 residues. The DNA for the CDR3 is TGCGCCAGCAGCCAGCGGCAGACGCCTAAGGAGTTCTTC. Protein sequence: CASSQRQTPKEFF.

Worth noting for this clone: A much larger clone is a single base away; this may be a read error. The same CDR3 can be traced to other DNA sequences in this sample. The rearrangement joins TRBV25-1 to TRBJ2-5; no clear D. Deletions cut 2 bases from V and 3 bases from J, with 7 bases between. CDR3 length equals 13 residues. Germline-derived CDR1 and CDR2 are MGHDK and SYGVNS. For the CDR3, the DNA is TGTGCCAGCAGTGAACTTGTGGAAGAGACCCAGTACTTC. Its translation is CASSELVEETQYF.

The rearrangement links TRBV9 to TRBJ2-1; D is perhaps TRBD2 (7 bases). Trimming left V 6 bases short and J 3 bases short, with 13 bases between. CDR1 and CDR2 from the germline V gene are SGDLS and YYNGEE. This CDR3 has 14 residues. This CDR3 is CASTEGGGYNEQFF. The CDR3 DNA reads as TGTGCCAGCACGGAGGGAGGGGGCTACAATGAGCAGTTCTTC.

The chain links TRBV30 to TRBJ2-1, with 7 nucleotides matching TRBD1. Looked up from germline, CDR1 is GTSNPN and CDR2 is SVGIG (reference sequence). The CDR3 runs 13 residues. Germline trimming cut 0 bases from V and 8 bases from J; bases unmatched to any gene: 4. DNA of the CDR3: TGTGCCTGGAGTGTAAAGGGGGCGGATGAGCAGTTCTTC. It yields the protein CAWSVKGADEQFF. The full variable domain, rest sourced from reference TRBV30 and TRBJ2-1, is SQTIHQWPATLVQPVGSPLSLECTVEGTSNPNLYWYRQAAGRGLQLLFYSVGIGQISSEVPQNLSASRPQDRQFILSSKKLLLSDSGFYLCAWSVKGADEQFFGPGTRLTVL.

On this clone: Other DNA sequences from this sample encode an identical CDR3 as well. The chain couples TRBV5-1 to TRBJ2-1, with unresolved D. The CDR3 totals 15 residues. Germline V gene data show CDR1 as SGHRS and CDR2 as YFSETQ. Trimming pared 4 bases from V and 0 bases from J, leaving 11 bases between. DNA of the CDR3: TGCGCCAGCAGCCCGAGCCGAAGCTCCTACAATGAGCAGTTCTTC. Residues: CASSPSRSSYNEQFF.

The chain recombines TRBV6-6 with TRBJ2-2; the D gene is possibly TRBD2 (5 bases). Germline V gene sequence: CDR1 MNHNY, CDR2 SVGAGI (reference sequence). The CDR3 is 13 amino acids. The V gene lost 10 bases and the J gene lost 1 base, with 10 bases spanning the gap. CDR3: CATDRGNTGELFF. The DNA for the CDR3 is TGTGCCACCGATCGGGGGAACACCGGGGAGCTGTTTTTT.

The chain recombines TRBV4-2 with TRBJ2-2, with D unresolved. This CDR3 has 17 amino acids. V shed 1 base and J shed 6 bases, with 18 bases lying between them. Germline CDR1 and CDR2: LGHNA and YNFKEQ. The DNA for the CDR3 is TGTGCCAGCAGCCAAGGTGAAGTGGGTTATGGTGCCGGGGAGCTGTTTTTT. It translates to CASSQGEVGYGAGELFF.

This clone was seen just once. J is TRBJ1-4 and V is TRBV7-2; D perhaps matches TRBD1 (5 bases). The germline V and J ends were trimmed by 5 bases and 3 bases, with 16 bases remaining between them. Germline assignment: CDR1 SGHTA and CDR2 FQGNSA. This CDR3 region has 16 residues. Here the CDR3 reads CASSLIKWGANEKLFF. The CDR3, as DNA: TGTGCCAGCAGCCTTATAAAGTGGGGGGCTAATGAAAAACTGTTTTTT.

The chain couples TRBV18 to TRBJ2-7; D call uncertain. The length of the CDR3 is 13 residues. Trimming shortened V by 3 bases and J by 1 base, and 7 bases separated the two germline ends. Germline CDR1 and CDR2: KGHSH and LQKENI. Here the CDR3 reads CASSPPTSYEQYF. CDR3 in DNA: TGTGCCAGCTCACCGCCGACTTCCTACGAGCAGTACTTC.

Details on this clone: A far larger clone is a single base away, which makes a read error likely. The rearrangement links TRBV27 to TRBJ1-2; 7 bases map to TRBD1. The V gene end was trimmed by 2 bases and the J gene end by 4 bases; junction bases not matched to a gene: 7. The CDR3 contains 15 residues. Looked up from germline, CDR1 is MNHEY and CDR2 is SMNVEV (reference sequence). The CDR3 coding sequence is TGTGCCAGCAGTTTACCGCAGGGGGTGGGCTATGGCTACACCTTC. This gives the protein CASSLPQGVGYGYTF.

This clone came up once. The CDR3 here is CASSPPAQVSYEQYF. DNA for the CDR3: TGTGCCAGCTCACCACCCGCGCAGGTCTCCTACGAGCAGTACTTC. V and J are TRBV18 and TRBJ2-7; unclear D gene. V lost 0 bases, J lost 0 bases, and 9 bases lay in between. Germline-derived CDR1 and CDR2 are KGHSH and LQKENI. The CDR3 totals 15 residues.

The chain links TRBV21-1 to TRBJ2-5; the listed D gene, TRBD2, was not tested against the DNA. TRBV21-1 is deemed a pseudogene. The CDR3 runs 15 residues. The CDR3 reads CASSSLSIEGRGVNF. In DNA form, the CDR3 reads TGTGCCAGCAGCAGCCTTAGCATTGAGGGGAGGGGGGTAAACTTC.

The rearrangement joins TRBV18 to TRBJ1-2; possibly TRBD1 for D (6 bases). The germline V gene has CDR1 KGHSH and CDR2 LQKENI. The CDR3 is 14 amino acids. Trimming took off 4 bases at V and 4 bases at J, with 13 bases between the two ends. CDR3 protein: CASSLSGQFYGYTF. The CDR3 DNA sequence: TGTGCCAGCTCACTGTCCGGACAGTTCTATGGCTACACCTTC.

The CDR3 region is CASSLTRVGATEAFF. The CDR3 nucleotides are TGTGCCAGCAGCTTAACCAGGGTAGGAGCCACTGAAGCTTTCTTT. The chain employs TRBV7-3 and TRBJ1-1, with D possibly matching TRBD1 (5 bases). The length of the CDR3 is 15 residues. Germline V gene sequence: CDR1 SGHTA, CDR2 FQGTGA. V was clipped by 0 bases and J by 4 bases, with 12 bases between them.

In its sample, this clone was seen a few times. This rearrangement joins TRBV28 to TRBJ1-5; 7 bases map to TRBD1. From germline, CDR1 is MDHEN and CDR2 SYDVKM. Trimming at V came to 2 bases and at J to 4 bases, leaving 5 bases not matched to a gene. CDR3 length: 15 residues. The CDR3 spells CASSLTDRANQPQHF. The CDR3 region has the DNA TGTGCCAGCAGTTTAACCGACAGGGCTAATCAGCCCCAGCATTTT. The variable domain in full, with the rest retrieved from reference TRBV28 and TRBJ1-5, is DVKVTQSSRYLVKRTGEKVFLECVQDMDHENMFWYRQDPGLGLRLIYFSYDVKMKEKGDIPEGYSVSREKKERFSLILESASTNQTSMYLCASSLTDRANQPQHFGDGTRLSIL.

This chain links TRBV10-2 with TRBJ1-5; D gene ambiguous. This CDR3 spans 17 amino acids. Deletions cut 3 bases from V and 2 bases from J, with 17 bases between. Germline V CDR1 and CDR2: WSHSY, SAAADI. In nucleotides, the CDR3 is TGCGCCAGCAGTGATTTGAGGGCCAGTACTGGCAATCAGCCCCAGCATTTT. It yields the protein CASSDLRASTGNQPQHF.